Shown below are 14 T cell receptor beta chains from a single sample sequenced in a study of somatic mutations in cytotoxic T cells in rheumatoid arthritis. The assay was immunoSEQ multiplex PCR, and TCRdb's table has in-frame clones only and misses some. This sample yields 15,000 to 20,000 clones, of which 82% are seen a single time; 10% to 13% belongs to the top ten. The sequencing input was CD8+ T cells sorted from blood. These receptors all come from a woman aged 50 to 60 in good health.

This sequence joins TRBV5-6 and TRBJ1-6; no definite D call. CDR3 length: 14 residues. Germline CDR1 reads SGHDT; CDR2 reads YYEEEE. V lost 0 bases, J lost 14 bases, and 15 bases lay in between. Here the CDR3 reads CASSLDPPRGSLHF. CDR3 bases: TGTGCCAGCAGCTTGGATCCGCCAAGAGGGTCCCTCCACTTT.

This clone was found once. DNA of the CDR3: TGTGCCAGCAGAGCCGACCAAGGGACTGAAGCTTTCTTT. It encodes CASRADQGTEAFF. The genes are TRBV13 and TRBJ1-1; unclear D gene. This CDR3 spans 13 amino acids. The ends were cut back, 6 bases at V and 5 bases at J, with 13 bases in the middle. Germline assignment: CDR1 PRHDT and CDR2 FYEKMQ (reference sequence).

The chain combines TRBV4-1 with TRBJ2-3, with 10 nucleotides matching TRBD1. V gave up 4 bases and J gave up 4 bases; unmatched junction bases: 2. Germline V gene sequence: CDR1 MGHRA, CDR2 YSYEKL. This CDR3 has 14 residues. The CDR3 is CASSRGQGADTQYF. CDR3 nucleotides: TGCGCCAGCAGCCGCGGACAGGGGGCAGATACGCAGTATTTT.

The chain has TRBV11-2 and TRBJ2-7; possibly TRBD2 for D (6 bases). With 6 bases removed from V and 2 bases from J, the gap between germline ends came to 14 bases. Germline-derived CDR1 and CDR2 are SGHAT and FQNNGV. The length of the CDR3 is 14 residues. CDR3 sequence reads: CASSPGTGAYEQYF. CDR3 DNA: TGTGCCAGCAGTCCCGGGACTGGGGCCTACGAGCAGTACTTC.

V usage is TRBV27 and J usage is TRBJ1-2; a possible D gene is TRBD1 (5 bases). Germline CDR1 and CDR2: MNHEY and SMNVEV (reference sequence). Trimming shortened V by 2 bases and J by 4 bases, and 11 bases separated the two germline ends. The CDR3 runs to 14 residues. The CDR3 region is CASSLLGEGYGYTF. CDR3 coding DNA: TGTGCCAGCAGTTTACTGGGGGAGGGCTATGGCTACACCTTC.

This clone was seen a handful of times. The J gene is TRBJ2-1, the V gene TRBV9; TRBD2 matches 9 bases. The CDR3 totals 15 residues. Germline V gives CDR1 SGDLS, CDR2 YYNGEE. Unmatched junction bases numbered 6, after V lost 0 bases and J lost 8 bases. CDR3: CASSVGGGAFDEQFF. CDR3 nucleotides: TGTGCCAGCAGCGTAGGCGGGGGGGCTTTCGATGAGCAGTTCTTC. Together with reference TRBV9 and TRBJ2-1, the CDR3 gives the full variable domain: DSGVTQTPKHLITATGQRVTLRCSPRSGDLSVYWYQQSLDQGLQFLIQYYNGEERAKGNILERFSAQQFPDLHSELNLSSLELGDSALYFCASSVGGGAFDEQFFGPGTRLTVL.

V is TRBV19 and J is TRBJ1-5; D remains ambiguous. Germline V gives CDR1 LNHDA, CDR2 SQIVND (reference sequence). The germline V and J ends were trimmed by 6 bases and 1 base, with 16 bases remaining between them. The CDR3 covers 16 residues. CDR3 nucleotide sequence: TGTGCCAGTAGCCGCTTTCGGAAGCCAAGCAATCAGCCCCAGCATTTT. Its protein product is CASSRFRKPSNQPQHF.

The chain combines TRBV30 with TRBJ2-3; D is ambiguous. This CDR3 has 11 residues. With 4 bases removed from V and 6 bases from J, the gap between germline ends came to 8 bases. CDR1 is GTSNPN, CDR2 SVGIG, per germline (reference sequence). CDR3 residues: CAWIKVDTQYF. CDR3 bases: TGTGCCTGGATTAAGGTCGATACGCAGTATTTT.

The chain is built from TRBV10-3 and TRBJ2-3; TRBD2 aligns across 10 bases. CDR1 is ENHRY, CDR2 SYGVKD, per germline. The CDR3 runs 16 residues. V lost 0 bases and J lost 4; bases outside the gene matches: 4. CDR3 sequence: CAISESASGRPDTQYF. The CDR3 nucleotides are TGTGCCATCAGTGAGTCGGCTAGCGGGAGACCAGATACGCAGTATTTT.

The V and J genes are TRBV19 and TRBJ1-5; tentative D call: TRBD1 (5 bases). Trimming removed 0 bases at V and 5 bases at J, with 11 bases between. The CDR3 is made up of 15 amino acids. Germline V gives CDR1 LNHDA, CDR2 SQIVND (reference sequence). The CDR3 reads CASSIEGVSDQPQHF. In DNA, the CDR3 is TGTGCCAGTAGTATAGAAGGGGTGAGCGATCAGCCCCAGCATTTT.

The V call is TRBV19, the J call TRBJ2-7; D not resolved. V was cut by 1 base and J by 1 base, with 5 bases left in between. This CDR3 is 13 amino acids long. CDR1 and CDR2 from the germline V gene are LNHDA and SQIVND (reference sequence). The CDR3 protein is CASSIGQSYEQYF. The CDR3 DNA sequence: TGTGCCAGTAGTATAGGCCAGTCCTACGAGCAGTACTTC. Combining the CDR3 with reference TRBV19 and TRBJ2-7 gives the whole variable domain DGGITQSPKYLFRKEGQNVTLSCEQNLNHDAMYWYRQDPGQGLRLIYYSQIVNDFQKGDIAEGYSVSREKKESFPLTVTSAQKNPTAFYLCASSIGQSYEQYFGPGTRLTVT.

Of note for this clone: Other DNA sequences in the sample encode the same CDR3. The rearrangement joins TRBV30 to TRBJ1-5; no firm D call. The CDR3 covers 13 residues. V lost 1 base, J lost 0 bases, and 4 bases lay in between. Germline V gene lookup returns CDR1 GTSNPN and CDR2 SVGIG (reference sequence). CDR3 coding DNA: TGTGCCTGGAGTGGGGGTAGCAATCAGCCCCAGCATTTT. It codes for CAWSGGSNQPQHF.

The chain joins TRBV11-3 to TRBJ2-5; D call uncertain. The V gene lost 0 bases and the J gene lost 14 bases, with 7 bases spanning the gap. Germline-derived CDR1 and CDR2 are SGHNT and YENEEA. CDR3 length: 10 residues. In DNA, the CDR3 is TGTGCCAGCAGCTTAGATCCGGCCTACTTC. Translating it yields CASSLDPAYF.

The chain combines TRBV4-1 with TRBJ1-4; 7 bases align to TRBD1. The V gene end was trimmed by 3 bases and the J gene end by 2 bases; junction bases not matched to a gene: 3. Germline CDR1 is MGHRA and CDR2 is YSYEKL. This CDR3 region has 15 residues. The CDR3 DNA reads as TGCGCCAGCAGCCAGGACAGGTCTACTAATGAAAAACTGTTTTTT. Translation: CASSQDRSTNEKLFF.